This is a list of T cell receptor beta chains from one sample in a study of OX40 agonist ivuxolimab in advanced cancers. Sequencing used immunoSEQ multiplex PCR; TCRdb keeps in-frame clones, though not all of them. The sample lists tens of thousands of clones, approximately 84% occurring once. The sample was CD4+ or CD8+ T cells sorted from blood, taken in a trial of the OX40 agonist ivuxolimab. These receptors were collected from an adult with an advanced solid tumor such as melanoma, head and neck, liver or kidney cancer. Each CDR3 is given with its conserved first and last residue. The order of the fields is J gene, D gene, clone size, V gene, CDR3 DNA, CDR3 protein. The D gene is left open where the match is weak. The listing skips clone size in some rows; elsewhere it reads once, few, many or a size class.

j_call: TRBJ2-1; d_call: NA; clone_size: NA; v_call: TRBV7-9; cdr3_nt: TGTGCCAGCAGCTTAGTCTACAATGAGCAGTTCTTC; cdr3_aa: CASSLVYNEQFF
j_call: TRBJ1-3; d_call: NA; clone_size: NA; v_call: TRBV2; cdr3_nt: TGTGCCAGCATAAGGTTCTCTGGAAACACCATATATTTT; cdr3_aa: CASIRFSGNTIYF
j_call: TRBJ1-4; d_call: NA; clone_size: NA; v_call: TRBV30; cdr3_nt: TGTGCCTGGAGACTGGGGGCGGAAAAACTGTTTTTT; cdr3_aa: CAWRLGAEKLFF
j_call: TRBJ2-7; d_call: TRBD2; clone_size: NA; v_call: TRBV19; cdr3_nt: TGTGCCAGTAGTATCAAACCGGGACTAGCGGGGGGCCACAACTCCTACGAGCAGTACTTC; cdr3_aa: CASSIKPGLAGGHNSYEQYF
j_call: TRBJ1-5; d_call: NA; clone_size: NA; v_call: TRBV5-5; cdr3_nt: TGTGCCAGCAGCCTGGAGGGTCGGCCCCAGCATTTT; cdr3_aa: CASSLEGRPQHF
j_call: TRBJ2-3; d_call: TRBD2; clone_size: NA; v_call: TRBV7-8; cdr3_nt: TGTGCCAGCAGCGAAGGACTAGCCTTCGATACGCAGTATTTT; cdr3_aa: CASSEGLAFDTQYF
j_call: TRBJ2-1; d_call: TRBD2; clone_size: NA; v_call: TRBV5-1; cdr3_nt: TGCGCCAGCAGCTTGCTTACTAGCGAGAACAATGAGCAGTTCTTC; cdr3_aa: CASSLLTSENNEQFF
j_call: TRBJ1-1; d_call: NA; clone_size: NA; v_call: TRBV19; cdr3_nt: TGTGCCAGTAGTGCGACAGTAATGAACACTGAAGCTTTCTTT; cdr3_aa: CASSATVMNTEAFF
j_call: TRBJ2-1; d_call: TRBD2; clone_size: NA; v_call: TRBV11-2; cdr3_nt: TGTGCCAGCAGCTTATCGCTAGCGGGGGGGTGGAATGAGCAGTTCTTC; cdr3_aa: CASSLSLAGGWNEQFF
j_call: TRBJ1-5; d_call: NA; clone_size: NA; v_call: TRBV5-8; cdr3_nt: TGTGCCAGCAGCCCTGGACTTAATCAGCCCCAGCATTTT; cdr3_aa: CASSPGLNQPQHF
j_call: TRBJ2-7; d_call: NA; clone_size: NA; v_call: TRBV5-4; cdr3_nt: TGTGCCAGCAGACGAGGACGGGGCGAGCAGTACTTC; cdr3_aa: CASRRGRGEQYF
j_call: TRBJ2-2; d_call: TRBD1; clone_size: NA; v_call: TRBV7-3; cdr3_nt: TGTGCCAGCAGCCACAGTCAGGGGGCCACCGGGGAGCTGTTTTTT; cdr3_aa: CASSHSQGATGELFF
j_call: TRBJ2-5; d_call: NA; clone_size: NA; v_call: TRBV4-1; cdr3_nt: TGCGCCAGCAGCCAAGGCCCCCTAGCCAACCAAGAGACCCAGTACTTC; cdr3_aa: CASSQGPLANQETQYF
j_call: TRBJ1-5; d_call: NA; clone_size: few; v_call: TRBV28; cdr3_nt: TGTGCCAGCAGTACGCCTTATAGCAATCAGCCCCAGCATTTT; cdr3_aa: CASSTPYSNQPQHF
j_call: TRBJ2-7; d_call: TRBD2; clone_size: NA; v_call: TRBV28; cdr3_nt: TGTGCCGCAATGGGGGGGTACGAGCAGTACTTC; cdr3_aa: CAAMGGYEQYF
j_call: TRBJ1-2; d_call: NA; clone_size: NA; v_call: TRBV7-2; cdr3_nt: TGTGCCAGCAGCCAAAGGGGGATAGACTATGGCTACACCTTC; cdr3_aa: CASSQRGIDYGYTF
j_call: TRBJ2-1; d_call: TRBD2; clone_size: once; v_call: TRBV9; cdr3_nt: TGTGCCAGCAGCTTGCTAGCGGGGGGGCTTCGGAATGAGCAGTTCTTC; cdr3_aa: CASSLLAGGLRNEQFF
j_call: TRBJ2-5; d_call: NA; clone_size: NA; v_call: TRBV2; cdr3_nt: TGTGCCAGCAGGAGGGAAGAGACCCAGTACTTC; cdr3_aa: CASRREETQYF
j_call: TRBJ2-7; d_call: TRBD2; clone_size: NA; v_call: TRBV4-2; cdr3_nt: TGTGCCAGCAGCCAAGCGGGAGGGGCCTACGAGCAGTACTTC; cdr3_aa: CASSQAGGAYEQYF
j_call: TRBJ2-3; d_call: TRBD2; clone_size: NA; v_call: TRBV4-2; cdr3_nt: TGTGCCAGCAGCCAAGGGGGAGGGCGGGGGTACACAGATACGCAGTATTTT; cdr3_aa: CASSQGGGRGYTDTQYF
j_call: TRBJ2-5; d_call: TRBD2; clone_size: NA; v_call: TRBV10-2; cdr3_nt: TGCGCCAGCAGTGTCGGACTAGCGGGGGGGCGTGAGACCCAGTACTTC; cdr3_aa: CASSVGLAGGRETQYF
j_call: TRBJ2-7; d_call: NA; clone_size: NA; v_call: TRBV6-5; cdr3_nt: TGTGCCAGCAGTTACGGGGCGGCCACCTACGAGCAGTACTTC; cdr3_aa: CASSYGAATYEQYF
j_call: TRBJ2-3; d_call: NA; clone_size: NA; v_call: TRBV4-1; cdr3_nt: TGCGCCAGCAGCCAAGAAGCTTATAGCACAGATACGCAGTATTTT; cdr3_aa: CASSQEAYSTDTQYF
j_call: TRBJ2-1; d_call: TRBD2; clone_size: NA; v_call: TRBV18; cdr3_nt: TGTGCCAGCTCACCAGACAGCGGGAGGGCCCGTGACAATGAGCAGTTCTTC; cdr3_aa: CASSPDSGRARDNEQFF
j_call: TRBJ2-5; d_call: NA; clone_size: NA; v_call: TRBV27; cdr3_nt: TGTGCCAGCAGTTTCCAAGGACACGAAACCCGAGAGACCCAGTACTTC; cdr3_aa: CASSFQGHETRETQYF
j_call: TRBJ1-2; d_call: NA; clone_size: NA; v_call: TRBV11-2; cdr3_nt: TGTGCCAGCAGCTCACTAGGGTATGGCTACACCTTC; cdr3_aa: CASSSLGYGYTF
j_call: TRBJ1-4; d_call: TRBD1; clone_size: NA; v_call: TRBV5-1; cdr3_nt: TGCGCCAGCAGCTTGGCCGGACAGGGGGCTGCTGAAAAACTGTTTTTT; cdr3_aa: CASSLAGQGAAEKLFF
j_call: TRBJ2-5; d_call: TRBD1; clone_size: NA; v_call: TRBV4-1; cdr3_nt: TGCGCCAGCAGCCAAGAATTAGCTTACAGGGGCTCAGAGACCCAGTACTTC; cdr3_aa: CASSQELAYRGSETQYF
j_call: TRBJ1-1; d_call: NA; clone_size: NA; v_call: TRBV7-2; cdr3_nt: TGTGCCAGCAGCCCCCAGGCCGGCGACACTGAAGCTTTCTTT; cdr3_aa: CASSPQAGDTEAFF
j_call: TRBJ1-5; d_call: NA; clone_size: NA; v_call: TRBV19; cdr3_nt: TGTGCCAGTATCCAAAATAGGGGTCTTAGTCAGCCCCAGCATTTT; cdr3_aa: CASIQNRGLSQPQHF
j_call: TRBJ2-3; d_call: NA; clone_size: once; v_call: TRBV12-5; cdr3_nt: TGTGCTACATCGGGCGGAAACACAGATACGCAGTATTTT; cdr3_aa: CATSGGNTDTQYF
j_call: TRBJ2-7; d_call: NA; clone_size: NA; v_call: TRBV6-4; cdr3_nt: TGTGCCAGCAGCCTTCTAGGCGTGGGGGGCGAGCAGTACTTC; cdr3_aa: CASSLLGVGGEQYF
j_call: TRBJ2-7; d_call: NA; clone_size: NA; v_call: TRBV7-9; cdr3_nt: TGTGCCAGCAGCTTACCACAGGTCCACGAGCAGTACTTC; cdr3_aa: CASSLPQVHEQYF
j_call: TRBJ2-1; d_call: TRBD2; clone_size: once; v_call: TRBV6-4; cdr3_nt: TGTGCCAGCAGTGACGGGACTAGCAGTATCGATGAGCAGTTCTTC; cdr3_aa: CASSDGTSSIDEQFF
j_call: TRBJ1-1; d_call: NA; clone_size: NA; v_call: TRBV9; cdr3_nt: TGTGCCAGCAGCGTCGTAGGGTATAGCACTGAAGCTTTCTTT; cdr3_aa: CASSVVGYSTEAFF
j_call: TRBJ2-7; d_call: NA; clone_size: NA; v_call: TRBV6-5; cdr3_nt: TGTGCCAGCAGTTACTCGGGCTCGTTGGAGGGGAACGAGCAGTACTTC; cdr3_aa: CASSYSGSLEGNEQYF
j_call: TRBJ1-2; d_call: NA; clone_size: NA; v_call: TRBV14; cdr3_nt: TGTGCCAGCAGCCCCCAGGGGACCTATGGCTACACCTTC; cdr3_aa: CASSPQGTYGYTF
j_call: TRBJ2-1; d_call: NA; clone_size: NA; v_call: TRBV30; cdr3_nt: TGTGCCTGGAGTGAGGCAAACTACAATGAGCAGTTCTTC; cdr3_aa: CAWSEANYNEQFF
j_call: TRBJ2-2; d_call: NA; clone_size: NA; v_call: TRBV14; cdr3_nt: TGTGCCAGCAGCCCGCCGTGGGTAACCGGGGAGCTGTTTTTT; cdr3_aa: CASSPPWVTGELFF
j_call: TRBJ1-2; d_call: NA; clone_size: NA; v_call: TRBV4-1; cdr3_nt: TGCGCCAGCAGCCCCGAGCCTCAGGTGGCCCGCTATGGCTACACCTTC; cdr3_aa: CASSPEPQVARYGYTF
j_call: TRBJ1-2; d_call: NA; clone_size: once; v_call: TRBV6-5; cdr3_nt: TGTGCCAGCACAGTACTAGGGGGGGCCAATGGCTACACCTTC; cdr3_aa: CASTVLGGANGYTF
j_call: TRBJ2-7; d_call: NA; clone_size: NA; v_call: TRBV7-3; cdr3_nt: TGTGCCAGCAGCTTAGGGCCCTCAAACGAGCAGTACTTC; cdr3_aa: CASSLGPSNEQYF
j_call: TRBJ2-3; d_call: TRBD2; clone_size: NA; v_call: TRBV9; cdr3_nt: TGTGCCAGCACCCCTCGCGGGAGTTCGATTGGGGATACGCAGTATTTT; cdr3_aa: CASTPRGSSIGDTQYF
j_call: TRBJ2-6; d_call: NA; clone_size: NA; v_call: TRBV18; cdr3_nt: TGTGCCAGCGACCTAGGGGCCAACGTCCTGACTTTC; cdr3_aa: CASDLGANVLTF
j_call: TRBJ1-4; d_call: NA; clone_size: few; v_call: TRBV4-2; cdr3_nt: TGTGCCAGCAGCCAAAAAGAGGACACTAATGAAAAACTGTTTTTT; cdr3_aa: CASSQKEDTNEKLFF
j_call: TRBJ2-2; d_call: NA; clone_size: NA; v_call: TRBV10-1; cdr3_nt: TGCGCCAGCAGCCCACTGGACACCGGGGAGCTGTTTTTT; cdr3_aa: CASSPLDTGELFF
j_call: TRBJ1-1; d_call: NA; clone_size: NA; v_call: TRBV5-3; cdr3_nt: TGTGCCAGAAGCTTCCGGGACGGGACGAACACTGAAGCTTTCTTT; cdr3_aa: CARSFRDGTNTEAFF
j_call: TRBJ2-3; d_call: TRBD1; clone_size: NA; v_call: TRBV7-9; cdr3_nt: TGTGCCAGCAGCACCGGGACAGGGCAAACAGATACGCAGTATTTT; cdr3_aa: CASSTGTGQTDTQYF
j_call: TRBJ2-5; d_call: NA; clone_size: NA; v_call: TRBV11-3; cdr3_nt: TGTGCCAGCAGCTTAGTTTTCAGCCGCCAAGAGACCCAGTACTTC; cdr3_aa: CASSLVFSRQETQYF
j_call: TRBJ2-5; d_call: TRBD2; clone_size: NA; v_call: TRBV5-4; cdr3_nt: TGTGCCAGCAGCGGGGGACTAGCGGGGGGAGAGACCCAGTACTTC; cdr3_aa: CASSGGLAGGETQYF
j_call: TRBJ2-7; d_call: NA; clone_size: NA; v_call: TRBV5-1; cdr3_nt: TGCGCCAGCAGCACAACGCAGGGGGGGTACGAGCAGTACTTC; cdr3_aa: CASSTTQGGYEQYF
j_call: TRBJ1-2; d_call: NA; clone_size: NA; v_call: TRBV7-9; cdr3_nt: TGTGCCAGCAGCTTAGCGGACGGGGTCGAAGGCTACACCTTC; cdr3_aa: CASSLADGVEGYTF